This TCR beta chain stems from a study of T cell responses to AZD1222 COVID-19 vaccine. A note on this clone: Antigen specificity is unknown.

After removal of 4 bases from V and 7 bases from J, the junction contained 6 bases not matched to a gene. The CDR3 totals 14 residues. Per the germline V gene, CDR1 is SGHRS and CDR2 is YFSETQ. Study-wide findings and caveats: Mostly white British, mostly female donors; authors suggested clonal diversity may be underestimated. Unmutated regions of variants are reportedly targeted by nearly half of spike-specific TCRs. No day 14 peak samples; only post-peak repertoires were characterized. Among vaccine-associated CD4 TCRs, coverage spanned spike, with dominance at 160-218 and 743-854.

Method: immunoSEQ multiplex PCR; TCRdb's copy keeps in-frame clones and lacks some. The table shows about 190,000 clones, with around 87% occurring only once. The source was peripheral blood, collected on day 0 of MenACWY control vaccination. The chain uses TRBV5-1 and TRBJ1-1; 11 positions match TRBD1. The source of this sequence is an adult in good health. The CDR3 reads CASSLLDRGLEAFF. The CDR3 DNA reads as TGCGCCAGCAGCCTCTTGGACAGGGGGCTTGAAGCTTTCTTT.